These T cell receptor beta chains were read from a single sample in a study of cytomegalovirus exposure and HLA in healthy donors. Repertoires were generated with immunoSEQ multiplex PCR, while TCRdb's copy carries only in-frame clones and drops some. Among about 190,000 clones listed, approximately 88% were seen once. The sample was PBMCs. The receptors originated from a boy younger than 10 in good health and CMV-seronegative. CDR3s include the opening cysteine and the closing phenylalanine or tryptophan. The order of the fields is V gene, clone size, J gene, D gene, CDR3 DNA, CDR3 protein. D genes are given only for firm matches. Where a row states a size, it is once, few, many or the class of an expanded clone; other rows omit it.

v_gene: TRBV4-3; abundance: NA; j_gene: TRBJ2-3; d_gene: TRBD2; CDR3nt: TGCGCCAGCAGCCAAGTAACGGTTTCACCTAGCGGGGGGATAGATACGCAGTATTTT; CDR3aa: CASSQVTVSPSGGIDTQYF
v_gene: TRBV5-1; abundance: NA; j_gene: TRBJ2-1; d_gene: NA; CDR3nt: TGCGCCGGCAGCTTGGTTCCAGGGGTTCCCTACAATGAGCAGTTCTTC; CDR3aa: CAGSLVPGVPYNEQFF
v_gene: TRBV6-5; abundance: NA; j_gene: TRBJ2-7; d_gene: TRBD2; CDR3nt: TGTGCCAGCAGTTATCTAGCGGGAGGGGGCTACGAGCAGTACTTC; CDR3aa: CASSYLAGGGYEQYF
v_gene: TRBV2; abundance: NA; j_gene: TRBJ2-4; d_gene: NA; CDR3nt: TGTGCCAGCAGTGGGACAGATTCGGACATTCAGTACTTC; CDR3aa: CASSGTDSDIQYF
v_gene: TRBV18; abundance: NA; j_gene: TRBJ1-1; d_gene: NA; CDR3nt: TGTGCCAGCTCACCATCTCAGGGTCGTGCTGAAGCTTTCTTT; CDR3aa: CASSPSQGRAEAFF
v_gene: TRBV7-2; abundance: NA; j_gene: TRBJ2-5; d_gene: NA; CDR3nt: TGTGCCAGCAGCATCAACCGGGAGACCCAGTACTTC; CDR3aa: CASSINRETQYF
v_gene: TRBV30; abundance: few; j_gene: TRBJ1-2; d_gene: NA; CDR3nt: TGTGCCTGGAGTGTAAAGGGACTTCTATATGGCTACACCTTC; CDR3aa: CAWSVKGLLYGYTF
v_gene: TRBV7-9; abundance: NA; j_gene: TRBJ2-3; d_gene: TRBD2; CDR3nt: TGTGCCAGCAGCTTCAGTGAAAGCGGGAACTTAGATACGCAGTATTTT; CDR3aa: CASSFSESGNLDTQYF
v_gene: TRBV7-2; abundance: NA; j_gene: TRBJ2-3; d_gene: TRBD1; CDR3nt: TGTGCCAGCAGCCCCGGCCCAGGGACAGGGGCCACAGATACGCAGTATTTT; CDR3aa: CASSPGPGTGATDTQYF
v_gene: TRBV6-5; abundance: few; j_gene: TRBJ1-6; d_gene: NA; CDR3nt: TGTGCCAGCAGTTACAGGGAGAGGGATTCACCCCTCCACTTT; CDR3aa: CASSYRERDSPLHF
v_gene: TRBV2; abundance: NA; j_gene: TRBJ1-2; d_gene: TRBD1; CDR3nt: TGTGCCAGCAGTGGGGACAGGGCGGGGTATGGCTACACCTTC; CDR3aa: CASSGDRAGYGYTF